Below, one T cell receptor beta chain is given with its context. Genomic DNA constituted the template upon which TCR beta VDJ and CDR3 profiling was performed. MiXCR, applied by TCRdb to the reads, yields one record per CDR3 protein. The table lists under 350,000 distinct CDR3 sequences, 56% of them singletons, with 1% to 1.5% in the top ten. This entry belongs to a study of CD8+CD57+ T cells in acquired aplastic anemia. An expansion of CD8+CD57+ cells by flow cytometry had been shown in patients chosen for sequencing. Sequences were obtained from sorted CD4+, CD8+, or CD8+CD57+ T cells (not recorded which) from PBMCs. This TCR came from a human donor with aplastic anemia.

DNA of the CDR3: TGTGCCACCAGTGATCCCACAGGCCCGGGCGATGAGCAGTTCTTC. Amino acid sequence: CATSDPTGPGDEQFF. This sequence joins TRBV24-1 and TRBJ2-1; tentative D call: TRBD1 (5 bases). The CDR3 loop spans 15 amino acids. Trimming pared 3 bases from V and 8 bases from J, leaving 16 bases between. The germline V gene encodes CDR1 KGHDR and CDR2 SFDVKD.